A selection of T cell receptor beta chains follows, all from one sample in a study of CD8 T cells in ankylosing spondylitis. A single record per CDR3 protein comes from TCRdb applying MiXCR to the 5' RACE reads. The sample has roughly 670,000 distinct CDR3 sequences, around 17% seen once. The specimen sequenced was blood, either unsorted or a sorted T cell fraction (not recorded which). Source of these receptors: a male donor with ankylosing spondylitis. Both conserved end residues are part of each CDR3.

TRBJ2-1 | TRBV3-1 | CASSQDGVLAGGKIF
TRBJ2-1 | TRBV7-8 | CASSLPAGYGNEQFF
TRBJ1-5 | TRBV6-1 | CASSEEVADSNQPQHF
TRBJ2-7 | TRBV28 | CASSLIRGSYEQYF
TRBJ2-1 | TRBV20-1 | CSARGLADDRVSYNEQFF
TRBJ2-5 | TRBV20-1 | CSALTSGRETQYF
TRBJ1-5 | TRBV6-1 | CASRHTGTGLNPQHF
TRBJ2-3 | TRBV9 | CASSVVSTDTQYF
TRBJ2-5 | TRBV7-8 | CASSFPSEETQYF
TRBJ2-7 | TRBV29-1 | CSGKEEGGDEQYF
TRBJ1-5 | TRBV12-3/TRBV12-4 | CASSLGGRASNQPQHF
TRBJ1-1 | TRBV20-1 | CSATQGATEAFF
TRBJ1-5 | TRBV5-5 | CASSQTGDNNQPQHF
TRBJ2-2 | TRBV29-1 | CSVEGTTAGGRTGELFF
TRBJ1-5 | TRBV20-1 | CSAGKQGHQPQHF